This TCR beta chain originates from a study of T cell responses to AZD1222 COVID-19 vaccine. Study-level findings and limits: Donors were chiefly white British, with a greater number of females, and clonal diversity was perhaps underestimated.

Germline loops: CDR1 SGDLS, CDR2 YYNGEE. Trimming left V 0 bases short and J 0 bases short, with 9 bases between. The CDR3 spans 15 residues. The repertoire was sequenced with immunoSEQ multiplex PCR; TCRdb's copy has only in-frame clones and lacks some. This repertoire shows roughly 180,000 clones, around 90% found once; its top ten account for 2.6%. Comment on this clone: Its target is not known.

The V and J genes are TRBV9 and TRBJ1-1; D gene ambiguous. Sample: peripheral blood, taken on day 0 of AZD1222 vaccination. The TCR was taken from an adult in good health. CDR3 nucleotides: TGTGCCAGCAGCGTAGGCGTGGTCATGAACACTGAAGCTTTCTTT. This sequence encodes CASSVGVVMNTEAFF.